This record looks at one T cell receptor beta chain sequence and its context. What it recognizes is unknown. The data belong to a study of T cell repertoires in cytomegalovirus infection. Findings of the study overall: Across the ex vivo response, the dominant clonotypes were HLA-C-restricted CMV-specific TCR beta clonotypes.

Via MiXCR, TCRdb re-called the reads, giving one row per CDR3 protein. The table shows hundreds of thousands of distinct CDR3 sequences, with about 30% occurring only once. Sequenced here: cultured PBMCs, sampled from culture after CMV antigen stimulation. This clonotype originated in a human donor in good health (CMV status not recorded). Some clones in this sample may be carry-over from other donors' samples.

The CDR3 sequence is CASSFVTGDNYGYTF. The CDR3 DNA reads TGTGCCAGCAGCTTTGTCACAGGGGACAACTATGGCTACACCTTC. The chain couples TRBV5-6 to TRBJ1-2; 7 bases line up with TRBD1. Germline loops: CDR1 SGHDT, CDR2 YYEEEE. The CDR3 length is 15 residues. Trimming removed 2 bases from V and 2 bases from J; junction bases left unmatched: 6.